This T cell receptor beta chain was documented in a study of cytomegalovirus exposure and HLA in healthy donors. Only a few counts were recorded for this clone. Deletions cut 4 bases from V and 0 bases from J, with 11 bases between. The CDR3 totals 15 residues. Germline loops: CDR1 SGHRS, CDR2 YFSETQ. Assay used: immunoSEQ multiplex PCR; TCRdb lists only in-frame clones, some missing. In the table there are 200,000 to 250,000 clones, about 83% of which are singletons. While the first cohort had 600 to 850 subjects, the donors belonged to the separate validation cohort of over a hundred subjects. The sequence was obtained from a man aged 18 to 29 in good health and CMV-seronegative. The V gene is TRBV5-1, the J gene TRBJ1-5; D may be TRBD1 (6 bases). Material: PBMCs. The chain's CDR3 is CASSPTTGSNQPQHF. As DNA, the CDR3 is TGCGCCAGCAGCCCAACGACAGGTAGCAATCAGCCCCAGCATTTT.